This T cell receptor beta chain originates from a study of response to subunit inactivated influenza vaccine. Study-level results: The authors put forward the suggestion that each seasonal influenza vaccination may bring in only a limited number of new T cells.

TCRdb re-analysed the RT-PCR reads in MiXCR, keeping a single row per CDR3 protein. Here the sample spans approximately 530,000 distinct CDR3 sequences, 13% being singletons. This clonotype came up a few times. The target antigen is unknown. CDR3 length: 15 amino acids. The germline gives CDR1 DFQATT, CDR2 SNEGSKA (reference sequence). V lost 3 bases, J lost 1 base, and 7 bases stayed unmatched. The V gene is TRBV20-1, the J gene TRBJ1-1, with 8 bases aligning to TRBD1. Sequences were derived from PBMCs from blood, sampled 45 days after vaccination. The TCR comes from a man in his fifties or sixties who received an inactivated influenza vaccine. The CDR3 loop reads CSASPRTGRNTEAFF. CDR3 DNA sequence: TGCAGTGCTAGCCCCAGGACAGGGAGGAACACTGAAGCTTTCTTT.